These T cell receptor beta chains were read from a single sample in a study of post-analysis software for immune sequencing data. Each CDR3 protein is one row after TCRdb ran MiXCR on the PCR reads. The sample contains around 250,000 distinct CDR3 sequences, 35% to 40% of which appear only once. What was sequenced was blood. The receptors stem from a girl aged 10 to 17 with multiple sclerosis. CDR3s include the opening cysteine and the closing phenylalanine or tryptophan. The D gene is left open where the match is weak. Some rows mark clone size as missing; the rest say once, few, many or name a class of expanded clone.

v_gene,d_gene,abundance,j_gene,CDR3aa,CDR3nt
TRBV18,.,many,TRBJ2-6,CASSPGVSGANVLTF,TGTGCCAGCTCACCAGGGGTGTCTGGGGCCAACGTCCTGACTTTC
TRBV10-2,.,many,TRBJ2-3,CASSEVLGGGTDTQYF,TGCGCCAGCAGTGAGGTCCTAGGGGGAGGCACAGATACGCAGTATTTT
TRBV10-3,.,few,TRBJ2-2,CAISEQGGTGELFF,TGTGCCATCAGTGAGCAGGGAGGCACCGGGGAGCTGTTTTTT
TRBV3-1,.,many,TRBJ1-5,CASSQTHNQPQHF,TGTGCCAGCAGCCAGACGCACAATCAGCCCCAGCATTTT
TRBV20-1,.,few,TRBJ1-1,CSASRGRDHLGNTEAFF,TGCAGTGCTAGTAGGGGCAGGGACCACCTAGGGAACACTGAAGCTTTCTTT
TRBV6-2/TRBV6-3,TRBD1,many,TRBJ1-5,CASRPRDSSNQPQHF,TGTGCCAGCAGACCCCGGGACAGTAGCAATCAGCCCCAGCATTTT
TRBV7-9,.,.,TRBJ2-1,CASSLAWAGQNEQFF,TGTGCCAGCAGTCTAGCGTGGGCGGGACAGAATGAGCAGTTCTTC
TRBV14,TRBD1,many,TRBJ2-5,CASSQKGAETQYF,TGTGCCAGCAGCCAAAAGGGGGCAGAGACCCAGTACTTC
TRBV12-3/TRBV12-4,.,once,TRBJ2-3,CASRITDTQYF,TGTGCCAGCAGGATCACAGATACGCAGTATTTT
TRBV12-3/TRBV12-4,TRBD2,.,TRBJ2-1,CASSAGTSGYNEQFF,TGTGCCAGCAGTGCCGGGACTAGCGGATACAATGAGCAGTTCTTC
TRBV28,.,.,TRBJ2-4,CASSTRENIQYF,TGTGCCAGCAGTACCCGGGAAAACATTCAGTACTTC